This is a list of T cell receptor beta chains from one sample in a study of cytomegalovirus exposure and HLA in healthy donors. Clones were sequenced by immunoSEQ multiplex PCR, and TCRdb holds only the in-frame ones, with some missing. The sample includes fewer than 250,000 clones, roughly three quarters of them seen just once. The sample was PBMCs. The receptors were sampled from a woman in her late teens or twenties in good health and CMV-seronegative. Both conserved end residues are part of each CDR3. The order of the fields is clone size, J gene, D gene, V gene, CDR3 protein, CDR3 DNA. A D gene is named only where the DNA matches it firmly. Rows give clone size only sometimes, using once, few, many, or a class for an expanded clone.

>-|TRBJ2-1|TRBD1|TRBV6-5
CASRETGPNYNEQFF
TGTGCCAGCAGAGAGACAGGGCCTAACTACAATGAGCAGTTCTTC
>-|TRBJ1-4|TRBD1|TRBV6-5
CASSYSGQKNEKLFF
TGTGCCAGCAGTTACTCGGGACAGAAAAATGAAAAACTGTTTTTT
>-|TRBJ2-7|TRBD2|TRBV2
CASSDRSGGTYEQYF
TGTGCCAGCAGTGACCGAAGCGGGGGAACCTACGAGCAGTACTTC
>-|TRBJ1-1|-|TRBV6-1
CASLTRTKPNTEAFF
TGTGCCAGCTTGACCCGGACAAAACCGAACACTGAAGCTTTCTTT
>-|TRBJ2-2|-|TRBV27
CASKTWDTQDGELFF
TGTGCCAGCAAAACATGGGACACCCAAGACGGGGAGCTGTTTTTT
>few|TRBJ2-7|TRBD2|TRBV14
CASSQTGGPYEQYF
TGTGCCAGCAGCCAAACGGGGGGACCCTACGAGCAGTACTTC
>few|TRBJ1-2|-|TRBV27
CASSSHLLGYGYTF
TGTGCCAGCAGTTCCCACCTTCTAGGCTATGGCTACACCTTC
>-|TRBJ2-1|TRBD2|TRBV19
CASSIGGLAAYNEQFF
TGTGCCAGTAGCATTGGGGGACTAGCGGCCTACAATGAGCAGTTCTTC
>-|TRBJ2-5|-|TRBV7-9
CASSWGDSMAQYF
TGTGCCAGCAGCTGGGGCGACAGTATGGCCCAGTACTTC
>-|TRBJ2-1|TRBD2|TRBV27
CASMVAGGGHEQFF
TGTGCCAGCATGGTAGCGGGAGGAGGCCATGAGCAGTTCTTC
>-|TRBJ2-1|-|TRBV5-6
CASSLGLRVTYNEQFF
TGTGCCAGCAGCTTGGGCCTGCGGGTTACCTACAATGAGCAGTTCTTC
>-|TRBJ1-2|-|TRBV9
CASSPFAAGENYGYTF
TGTGCCAGCAGCCCCTTCGCGGCAGGGGAGAACTATGGCTACACCTTC